One sample yielded the 8 T cell receptor beta chains listed below, sequenced in a study of T cells in Graves' hyperthyroidism and ophthalmopathy. TCR beta CDR3 sequences were amplified from RNA transcripts. Initially, a first-round RT-PCR of the TCR CDR3 employed the HTBI primer set. TCRdb re-called the multiplex PCR reads with MiXCR, one entry per CDR3 protein. Found here are fewer than 450,000 distinct CDR3 sequences, roughly 15% of them singletons; the top ten hold about 21%. Sequenced input: blood. The receptors here all came from a woman aged 60 to 75 with Graves' ophthalmopathy.

At least ten counts were recorded for this clonotype. CDR3 in DNA: TGCAGTGCTAGGGTAGGGACCTTATCCCCTGAGACCCAGTACTTC. It specifies CSARVGTLSPETQYF. The chain is built from TRBV20-1 and TRBJ2-5; the D call may be TRBD1 or TRBD2 (5 bases each). Germline V lookup: CDR1 DFQATT, CDR2 SNEGSKA (reference sequence). CDR3 size: 15 residues. With 3 bases removed from V and 5 bases from J, the gap between germline ends came to 19 bases.

This clonotype was detected only a few times. The chain carries TRBV5-6 and TRBJ2-3; tentatively, D is TRBD1 (5 bases). The V end lost 10 bases, the J end lost 3 bases, and 18 bases lay between the germline ends. CDR1 is SGHDT and CDR2 is YYEEEE in the germline V gene. This CDR3 has 14 amino acids. CDR3 DNA: TGTGCCGTAGCCTGGGGCCGCCGAACAGATACGCAGTATTTT. Its protein is CAVAWGRRTDTQYF.

This clonotype appeared many times. The gene calls are TRBV28 and TRBJ1-2; D might be TRBD1 (6 bases). Germline V gene data show CDR1 as MDHEN and CDR2 as SYDVKM. Trimming cost V 3 bases and J 8 bases, with 10 bases left between them. This CDR3 contains 12 residues. CDR3 amino acids: CASSLLQGGYTF. The CDR3 nucleotides read TGTGCCAGCAGTTTGTTACAGGGAGGCTACACCTTC.

This rearrangement joins TRBV2 to TRBJ2-2; TRBD2 aligns across 9 bases. The ends lost 6 bases at V and 1 base at J; junction bases unmatched: 9. Germline CDR1 is SNHLY and CDR2 is FYNNEI. The CDR3 length is 17 residues. The CDR3 reads CASRLRAGGLNTGELFF. The CDR3 DNA reads TGTGCCAGCAGGCTTCGAGCGGGAGGACTGAACACCGGGGAGCTGTTTTTT. The full variable domain, completed using reference TRBV2 and TRBJ2-2, is EPEVTQTPSHQVTQMGQEVILRCVPISNHLYFYWYRQILGQKVEFLVSFYNNEISEKSEIFDDQFSVERPDGSNFTLKIRSTKLEDSAMYFCASRLRAGGLNTGELFFGEGSRLTVL.

The genes are TRBV6-5 and TRBJ2-5, with D unresolved. The V gene lost 0 bases and the J gene lost 4 bases, with 9 bases spanning the gap. Germline V gives CDR1 MNHEY, CDR2 SVGAGI. The CDR3 is 14 amino acids. CDR3 nucleotide sequence: TGTGCCAGCAGTTACTCTGTCTGGGCAGAGACCCAGTACTTC. Its protein product is CASSYSVWAETQYF.

There are a few counts of this clonotype. The chain recombines TRBV6-4 with TRBJ2-7, with 7 bases matching TRBD2. The CDR3 spans 16 residues. CDR1 and CDR2 (germline): MRHNA, SNTAGT. Trimming cost V 6 bases and J 1 base; bases outside gene matches: 12. The chain's CDR3 is CASRGGERGPSYEQYF. CDR3 nucleotide sequence: TGTGCCAGCAGGGGGGGGGAGCGGGGACCTTCCTACGAGCAGTACTTC.

This clonotype has a handful of counts. The chain has TRBV29-1 and TRBJ2-5, with D perhaps being TRBD1 or TRBD2 (5 bases each). Deletions cut 3 bases from V and 5 bases from J, with 13 bases between. CDR3 length: 13 residues. In germline, CDR1 is SQVTM, CDR2 ANQGSEA. The CDR3 DNA follows: TGCAGCGTTGACAAGGGGACCTTGGAGACCCAGTACTTC. This sequence encodes CSVDKGTLETQYF.

There are a few counts of this clonotype. The CDR3 DNA is TGTGCCAGCAGCGTAGGTAGCGGGAGGCCGGGTGAGGATACGCAGTATTTT. Amino acid sequence: CASSVGSGRPGEDTQYF. The chain employs TRBV9 and TRBJ2-3, with TRBD2 identical over 10 bases. This CDR3 spans 17 amino acids. From germline, CDR1 is SGDLS and CDR2 YYNGEE. The V segment lost 0 bases and the J segment 6 bases; nucleotides outside the gene matches: 10.